The T cell receptor (beta chain) described here comes from a study of molecular identifiers for immune sequencing clone quantification. Methods described previously, with TCR primers listed, were used for bulk TCR libraries. TCRdb re-analysed the PCR reads in MiXCR, keeping a single row per CDR3 protein. The data show about 630,000 distinct CDR3 sequences, with around 25% seen just once and about 0.81% held by the top ten. The sequence derives from a human donor in good health. Some libraries in this study had Jurkat cell RNA spiked in. The sequenced material came from naive CD8+ T cells from blood, with Jurkat cell RNA spiked in. Subset meaning: FACS-sorted CD8+CD4-CCR7+CD45RA+ naive T cells.

The CDR3 region is CASTPFVVSKNTEAFF. The CDR3 DNA reads TGTGCCAGCACCCCTTTTGTTGTCAGTAAAAACACTGAAGCTTTCTTT. The genes are TRBV27 and TRBJ1-1; D remains ambiguous. Germline V gives CDR1 MNHEY, CDR2 SMNVEV (reference sequence). The V gene lost 7 bases and the J gene lost 2 bases, with 20 bases spanning the gap. The CDR3 extends over 16 amino acids.